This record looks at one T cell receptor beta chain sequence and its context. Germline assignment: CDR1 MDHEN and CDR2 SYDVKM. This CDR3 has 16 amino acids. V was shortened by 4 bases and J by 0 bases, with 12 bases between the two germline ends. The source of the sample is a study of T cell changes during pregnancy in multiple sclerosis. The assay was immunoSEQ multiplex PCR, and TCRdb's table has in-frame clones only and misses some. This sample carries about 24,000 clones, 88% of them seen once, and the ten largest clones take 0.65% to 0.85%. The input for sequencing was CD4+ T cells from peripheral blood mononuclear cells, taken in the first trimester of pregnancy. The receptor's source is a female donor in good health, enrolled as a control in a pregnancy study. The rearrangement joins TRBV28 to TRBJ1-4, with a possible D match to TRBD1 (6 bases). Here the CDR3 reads CASSSTDRSTNEKLFF. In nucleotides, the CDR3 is TGTGCCAGCAGTTCCACGGACAGATCAACTAATGAAAAACTGTTTTTT. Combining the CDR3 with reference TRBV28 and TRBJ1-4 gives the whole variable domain DVKVTQSSRYLVKRTGEKVFLECVQDMDHENMFWYRQDPGLGLRLIYFSYDVKMKEKGDIPEGYSVSREKKERFSLILESASTNQTSMYLCASSSTDRSTNEKLFFGSGTQLSVL.